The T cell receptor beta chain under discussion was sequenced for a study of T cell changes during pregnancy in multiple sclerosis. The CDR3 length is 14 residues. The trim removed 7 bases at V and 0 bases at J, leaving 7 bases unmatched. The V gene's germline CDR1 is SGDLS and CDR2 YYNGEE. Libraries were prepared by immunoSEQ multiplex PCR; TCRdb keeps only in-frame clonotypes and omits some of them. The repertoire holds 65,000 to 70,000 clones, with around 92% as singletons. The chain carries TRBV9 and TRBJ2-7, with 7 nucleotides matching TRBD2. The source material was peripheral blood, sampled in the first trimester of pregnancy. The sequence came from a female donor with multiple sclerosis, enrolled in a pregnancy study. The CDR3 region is CASGSSGGSYEQYF. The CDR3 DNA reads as TGTGCCAGCGGATCCTCGGGGGGCTCCTACGAGCAGTACTTC.